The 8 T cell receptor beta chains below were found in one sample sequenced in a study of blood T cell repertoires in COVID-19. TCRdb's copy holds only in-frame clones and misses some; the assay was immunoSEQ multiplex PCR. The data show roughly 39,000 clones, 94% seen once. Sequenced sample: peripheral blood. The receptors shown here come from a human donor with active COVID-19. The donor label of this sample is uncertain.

This chain's CDR3 is CASSLDRYTDTQYF. Written as DNA, the CDR3 is TGTGCCAGCAGCTTGGACAGATACACAGATACGCAGTATTTT. V and J are TRBV5-4 and TRBJ2-3; D remains unclear. The CDR3 contains 14 residues. Deletions cut 0 bases from V and 2 bases from J, with 7 bases between. Looked up from germline, CDR1 is SGHNT and CDR2 is YYREEE (reference sequence).

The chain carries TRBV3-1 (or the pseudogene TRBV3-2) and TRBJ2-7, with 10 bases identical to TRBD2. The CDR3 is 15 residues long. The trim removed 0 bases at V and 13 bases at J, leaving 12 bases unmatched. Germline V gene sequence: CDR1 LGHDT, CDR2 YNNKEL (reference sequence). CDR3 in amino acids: CASSQDTSGGGPPYF. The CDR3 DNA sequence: TGTGCCAGCAGCCAAGATACCAGCGGGGGGGGACCTCCCTACTTC.

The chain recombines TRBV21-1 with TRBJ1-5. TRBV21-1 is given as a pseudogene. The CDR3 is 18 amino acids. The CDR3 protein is CASSKVMAGKFSGQPQHF. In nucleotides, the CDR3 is TGTGCCAGCAGCAAAGTCATGGCGGGCAAATTTTCGGGGCAGCCCCAGCATTTT.

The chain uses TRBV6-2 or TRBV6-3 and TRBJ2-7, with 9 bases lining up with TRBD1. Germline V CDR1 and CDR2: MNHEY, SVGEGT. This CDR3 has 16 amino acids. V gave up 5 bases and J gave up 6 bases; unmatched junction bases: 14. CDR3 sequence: CASSRPRRDRVAEQYF. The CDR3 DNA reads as TGTGCCAGCAGTAGACCTCGCCGGGACAGGGTTGCCGAGCAGTACTTC.

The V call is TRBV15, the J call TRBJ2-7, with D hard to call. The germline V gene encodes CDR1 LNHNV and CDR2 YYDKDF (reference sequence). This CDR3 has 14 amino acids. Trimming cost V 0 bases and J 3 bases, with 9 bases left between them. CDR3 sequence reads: CATSREGRIYEQYF. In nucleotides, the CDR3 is TGTGCCACCAGCAGAGAGGGCAGGATCTACGAGCAGTACTTC.

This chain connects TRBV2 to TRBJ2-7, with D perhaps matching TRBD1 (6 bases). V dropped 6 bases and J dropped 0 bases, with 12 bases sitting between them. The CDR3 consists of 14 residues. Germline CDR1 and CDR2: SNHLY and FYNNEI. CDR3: CASREQGISYEQYF. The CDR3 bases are TGTGCCAGCAGGGAACAGGGTATCTCCTACGAGCAGTACTTC.

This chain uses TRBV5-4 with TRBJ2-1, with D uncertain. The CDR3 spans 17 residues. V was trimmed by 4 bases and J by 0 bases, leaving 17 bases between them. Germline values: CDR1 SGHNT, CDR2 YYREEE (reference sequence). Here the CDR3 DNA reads TGTGCCAGCAGCCCGGCAGGTTCGCGCAGCTCCTACAATGAGCAGTTCTTC. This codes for CASSPAGSRSSYNEQFF.

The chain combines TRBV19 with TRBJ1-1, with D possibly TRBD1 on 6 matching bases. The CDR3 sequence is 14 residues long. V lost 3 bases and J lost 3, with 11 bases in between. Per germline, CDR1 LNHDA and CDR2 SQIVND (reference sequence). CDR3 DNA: TGTGCCAGTAGTATCTTCAGGGGAGACACTGAAGCTTTCTTT. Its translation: CASSIFRGDTEAFF.